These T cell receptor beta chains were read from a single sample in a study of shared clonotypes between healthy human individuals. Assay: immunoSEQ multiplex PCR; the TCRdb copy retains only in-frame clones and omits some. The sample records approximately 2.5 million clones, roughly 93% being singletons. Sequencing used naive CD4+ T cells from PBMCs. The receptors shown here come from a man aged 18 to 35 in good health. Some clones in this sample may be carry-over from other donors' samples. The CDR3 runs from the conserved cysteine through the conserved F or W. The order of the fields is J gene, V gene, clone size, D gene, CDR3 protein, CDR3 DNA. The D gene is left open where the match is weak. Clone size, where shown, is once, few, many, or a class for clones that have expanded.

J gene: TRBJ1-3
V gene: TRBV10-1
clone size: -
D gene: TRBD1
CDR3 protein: CASSERDRGYSGNTIYF
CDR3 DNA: TGCGCCAGCAGTGAAAGAGACAGGGGATATAGTGGAAACACCATATATTTT

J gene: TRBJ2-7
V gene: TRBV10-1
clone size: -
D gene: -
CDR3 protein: CASSESAGAGYEQYF
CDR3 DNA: TGCGCCAGCAGTGAGTCGGCGGGGGCTGGGTACGAGCAGTACTTC

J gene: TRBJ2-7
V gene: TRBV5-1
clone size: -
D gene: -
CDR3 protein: CASSLLVGAYEQYF
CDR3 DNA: TGCGCCAGCAGCTTGCTCGTTGGGGCCTACGAGCAGTACTTC

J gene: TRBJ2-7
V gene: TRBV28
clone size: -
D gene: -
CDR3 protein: CASSWWGRSYEQYF
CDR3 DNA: TGTGCCAGCAGCTGGTGGGGGAGATCCTACGAGCAGTACTTC

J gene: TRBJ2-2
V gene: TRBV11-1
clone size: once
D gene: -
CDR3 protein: CASRVAGELFF
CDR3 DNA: TGTGCCAGCAGAGTTGCCGGGGAGCTGTTTTTT

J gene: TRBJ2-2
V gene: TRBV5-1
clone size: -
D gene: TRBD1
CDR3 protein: CASTPGGTGFAGELFF
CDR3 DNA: TGCGCCAGCACCCCCGGGGGGACAGGGTTCGCCGGGGAGCTGTTTTTT

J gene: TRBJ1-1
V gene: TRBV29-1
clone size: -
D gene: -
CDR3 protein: CSVGHMNTEAFF
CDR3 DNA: TGCAGCGTTGGACATATGAACACTGAAGCTTTCTTT

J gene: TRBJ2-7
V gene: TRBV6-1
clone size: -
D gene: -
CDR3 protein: CASSELGPYEQYF
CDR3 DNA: TGTGCCAGCAGTGAACTGGGGCCCTACGAGCAGTACTTC

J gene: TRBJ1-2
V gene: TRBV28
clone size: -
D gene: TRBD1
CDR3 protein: CASSLNRGGYTF
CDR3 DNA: TGTGCCAGCAGTTTAAACAGGGGTGGCTACACCTTC

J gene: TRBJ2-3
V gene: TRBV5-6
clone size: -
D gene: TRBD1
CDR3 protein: CASRFGTVSTDTQYF
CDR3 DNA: TGTGCCAGCAGGTTCGGGACAGTTAGCACAGATACGCAGTATTTT

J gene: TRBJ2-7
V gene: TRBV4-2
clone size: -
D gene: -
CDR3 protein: CASSQEGGREREQYF
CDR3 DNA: TGTGCCAGCAGCCAGGAGGGAGGTAGGGAGCGCGAGCAGTACTTC

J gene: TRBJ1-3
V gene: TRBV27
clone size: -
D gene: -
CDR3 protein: CASRSVEAGNTIYF
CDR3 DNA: TGTGCCAGCAGATCGGTGGAGGCTGGAAACACCATATATTTT

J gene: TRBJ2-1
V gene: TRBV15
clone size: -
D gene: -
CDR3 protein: CATSAYNEQFF
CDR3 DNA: TGTGCCACCAGCGCCTACAATGAGCAGTTCTTC

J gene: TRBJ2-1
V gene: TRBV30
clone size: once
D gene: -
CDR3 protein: CAWSLEPEQFF
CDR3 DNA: TGTGCCTGGAGTTTGGAACCCGAGCAGTTCTTC

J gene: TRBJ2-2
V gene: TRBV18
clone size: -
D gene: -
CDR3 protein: CASSPHPAQNTGELFF
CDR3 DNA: TGTGCCAGCTCACCACACCCAGCGCAAAACACCGGGGAGCTGTTTTTT

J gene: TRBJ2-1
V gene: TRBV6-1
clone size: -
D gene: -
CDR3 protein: CASSDRTGYNEQFF
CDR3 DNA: TGTGCCAGCAGTGACCGAACAGGGTACAATGAGCAGTTCTTC

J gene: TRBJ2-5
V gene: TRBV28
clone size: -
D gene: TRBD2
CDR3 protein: CASSSPGGRRETQYF
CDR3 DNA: TGTGCCAGCAGTTCTCCCGGGGGGAGAAGGGAGACCCAGTACTTC

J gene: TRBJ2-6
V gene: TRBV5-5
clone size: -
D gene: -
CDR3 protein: CASSPPAVAGANVLTF
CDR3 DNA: TGTGCCAGCAGCCCCCCGGCCGTCGCTGGGGCCAACGTCCTGACTTTC

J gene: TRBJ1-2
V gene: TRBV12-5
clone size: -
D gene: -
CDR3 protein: CASGRNRELTNYGYTF
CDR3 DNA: TGTGCTAGTGGTCGCAACCGGGAGCTAACGAACTATGGCTACACCTTC

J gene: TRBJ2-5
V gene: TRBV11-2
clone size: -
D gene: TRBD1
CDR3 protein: CASSLDRTGAPRDPGLKYF
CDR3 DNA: TGTGCCAGCAGCTTAGATAGAACAGGGGCCCCGAGAGACCCGGGTCTTAAGTACTTC

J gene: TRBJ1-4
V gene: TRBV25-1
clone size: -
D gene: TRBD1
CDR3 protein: CASSEYTGVPREKLFF
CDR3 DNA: TGTGCCAGCAGTGAATACACAGGGGTACCGAGGGAAAAACTGTTTTTT

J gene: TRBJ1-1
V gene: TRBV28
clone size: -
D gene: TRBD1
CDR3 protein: CASSDRGNTEAFF
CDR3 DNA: TGTGCCAGCAGCGACAGGGGGAACACTGAAGCTTTCTTT

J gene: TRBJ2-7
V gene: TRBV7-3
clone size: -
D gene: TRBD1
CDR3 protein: CASSPGTGGSYEQYF
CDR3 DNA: TGTGCCAGCAGCCCCGGGACAGGGGGTTCCTACGAGCAGTACTTC

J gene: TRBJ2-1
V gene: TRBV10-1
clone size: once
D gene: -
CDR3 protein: CASMGQFF
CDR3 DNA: TGCGCCAGCATGGGGCAGTTCTTC

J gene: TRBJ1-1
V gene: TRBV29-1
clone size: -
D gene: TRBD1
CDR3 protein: CSVNRGAGYPEAFF
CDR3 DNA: TGCAGCGTTAACAGGGGTGCGGGGTACCCTGAAGCTTTCTTT

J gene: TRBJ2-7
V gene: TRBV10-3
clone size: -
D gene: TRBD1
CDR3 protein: CAISKTGGPYEQYF
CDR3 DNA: TGTGCCATCAGTAAGACAGGGGGGCCCTACGAGCAGTACTTC

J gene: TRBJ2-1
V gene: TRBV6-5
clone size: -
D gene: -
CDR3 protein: CASSSLGLYNEQFF
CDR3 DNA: TGTGCCAGCAGTTCCCTGGGACTTTACAATGAGCAGTTCTTC

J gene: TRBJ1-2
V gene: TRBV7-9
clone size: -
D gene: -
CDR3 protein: CASSEYGTDYYGYTF
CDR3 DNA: TGTGCCAGCAGCGAGTACGGGACGGATTACTATGGCTACACCTTC

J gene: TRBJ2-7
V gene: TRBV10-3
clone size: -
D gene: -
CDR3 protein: CAISEGTRGGTYEQYF
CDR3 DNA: TGTGCCATCAGTGAGGGGACAAGAGGCGGGACTTACGAGCAGTACTTC

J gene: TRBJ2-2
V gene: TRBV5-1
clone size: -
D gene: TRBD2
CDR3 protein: CASSLGLAGARTGELFF
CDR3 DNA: TGCGCCAGCAGCTTGGGCCTAGCGGGAGCAAGGACCGGGGAGCTGTTTTTT

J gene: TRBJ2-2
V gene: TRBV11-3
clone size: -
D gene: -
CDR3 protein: CASSLEGRTGELFF
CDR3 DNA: TGTGCCAGCAGCTTAGAAGGGAGAACCGGGGAGCTGTTTTTT